This T cell receptor beta chain was retrieved from a study of cytomegalovirus exposure and HLA in healthy donors. Whole-study findings and limits: Confirmation was obtained in vitro that a few CMV-associated chains are specific for CMV antigens. Judged likely to be a sequencing artifact was a cluster of highly shared sequence variants.

This clone was seen a handful of times. Its antigen is still unknown. This CDR3 is built from 14 residues. V was clipped by 5 bases and J by 6 bases, with 17 bases between them. Germline-derived CDR1 and CDR2 are SGHNT and YYREEE (reference sequence). The PCR contained 60 Vbeta and 13 Jbeta primers. Sequencing was performed with immunoSEQ multiplex PCR; in TCRdb, only in-frame clones are kept and a portion is missing. The sample includes about 150,000 clones, roughly 80% of them seen just once. The chain uses TRBV5-4 and TRBJ1-1; D ambiguous. Sequencing input: PBMCs. The sequence came from a woman between 25 and 40 years old in good health and CMV-seronegative. CDR3: CASRLRGAEAEAFF. In DNA, the CDR3 is TGTGCCAGCAGGTTAAGAGGCGCGGAGGCTGAAGCTTTCTTT. The whole variable domain, filled in from reference TRBV5-4 and TRBJ1-1, reads ETGVTQSPTHLIKTRGQQVTLRCSSQSGHNTVSWYQQALGQGPQFIFQYYREEENGRGNFPPRFSGLQFPNYSSELNVNALELDDSALYLCASRLRGAEAEAFFGQGTRLTVV.